A selection of T cell receptor beta chains follows, all from one sample in a study of T cell repertoires in cytomegalovirus infection. From the reads, TCRdb called clonotypes with MiXCR, one entry per CDR3 protein. The sample holds roughly 700,000 distinct CDR3 sequences, 30% to 40% seen once. Their cognate antigens are unknown. The sample in question was cultured PBMCs, obtained from culture after CMV antigen stimulation. The receptors were gathered from a human donor in good health (CMV status not recorded). Some clones in this sample may be carry-over from other donors' samples. The CDR3 runs from the conserved cysteine through the conserved F or W. D genes are given only for firm matches. Clone size appears in some rows only: once, few, many, or a class for an expanded clone.

TRBJ1-2 | - | few | TRBV7-2 | TGTGCCGCGAAGAGACAGTACTATGGCTACACCTTC | CAAKRQYYGYTF
TRBJ1-1 | - | - | TRBV5-4 | TGTGCCAGCAGCTTGCCGGGAGGTGAAGCTTTCTTT | CASSLPGGEAFF
TRBJ2-1 | - | few | TRBV6-5 | TGTGCCAGCAGAGCACCGGGACTCTACTACAATGAGCAGTTCTTC | CASRAPGLYYNEQFF
TRBJ1-6 | - | few | TRBV27 | TGTGCCAGCAGTAACGGGGGGGCCAGTGGTCCCCTCCACTTT | CASSNGGASGPLHF
TRBJ2-3 | TRBD2 | - | TRBV7-2 | TGTGCCAGCAGCTCCCCCGGTGGTAGCGGGGGGTACACAGATACGCAGTATTTT | CASSSPGGSGGYTDTQYF
TRBJ1-6 | TRBD1 | - | TRBV7-4 | TGTGCCAGCAGCTCACCCCCGGGACAGTCTCTTTGGGGTTCACCCCTCCACTTT | CASSSPPGQSLWGSPLHF
TRBJ2-1 | - | - | TRBV2 | TGTGCCAGCACTCAGACAGGCCGCTCCTACAATGAGCAGTTCTTC | CASTQTGRSYNEQFF
TRBJ2-2 | TRBD2 | few | TRBV12-3/TRBV12-4 | TGTGCCAGCAGTTTGGGTTCAGCGGGAGTAACCGGGGAGCTGTTTTTT | CASSLGSAGVTGELFF
TRBJ1-5 | - | - | TRBV6-5 | TGTGCCAGCAGTTACTCGAAGTGGACTAATCAGCCCCAGCATTTT | CASSYSKWTNQPQHF
TRBJ1-4 | TRBD1 | - | TRBV10-1 | TGCGCCAGCAGTCCGGGACAGTATGCAACTAATGAAAAACTGTTTTTT | CASSPGQYATNEKLFF
TRBJ2-7 | - | - | TRBV7-9 | TGTGCCAGCAGCTTAGCTCGGGCCACCGACGAGCAGTACTTC | CASSLARATDEQYF
TRBJ2-1 | - | few | TRBV6-6 | TGTGCCAGCAGTTACTCGAGGGGGGGAGGCGGTGAGCAGTTCTTC | CASSYSRGGGGEQFF
TRBJ2-7 | TRBD2 | few | TRBV7-2 | TGTGCCAGCAGCTCCACGGGGGGGGGCTTTTACGAGCAGTACTTC | CASSSTGGGFYEQYF
TRBJ2-7 | - | many | TRBV7-2 | TGTGCCAGCAGCTTAGGGGCGGCAGGGAACTCCTACGAGCAGTACTTC | CASSLGAAGNSYEQYF
TRBJ2-7 | - | - | TRBV27 | TGTGCCACCCGTCCACGGGGGGCGCCCTACGAGCAGTACTTC | CATRPRGAPYEQYF
TRBJ2-3 | - | few | TRBV7-6 | TGTGCCAGCAGCTTGGAACAGACAGATACGCAGTATTTT | CASSLEQTDTQYF
TRBJ2-3 | TRBD2 | many | TRBV7-6 | TGTGCCAGCAGCCCCCGCCCCCGAAGCGGGGGGCGCACAGATACGCAGTATTTT | CASSPRPRSGGRTDTQYF
TRBJ2-7 | - | - | TRBV7-4 | TGTGCCAGCAGCTTAAGCTCAGCCCTCTACGAGCAGTACTTC | CASSLSSALYEQYF
TRBJ2-7 | - | - | TRBV28 | TGTGCCAGCAAGGCAGGGGACTTCTACGAGCAGTACTTC | CASKAGDFYEQYF
TRBJ2-3 | - | few | TRBV6-5 | TGTGCCAGCAGCCCGGAGTCGTACCCGGACACAGATACGCAGTATTTT | CASSPESYPDTDTQYF
TRBJ2-5 | TRBD2 | - | TRBV7-6 | TGTGCCAGCAGCTTAAGTCTGGCGGGAGAAGAGACCCAGTACTTC | CASSLSLAGEETQYF
TRBJ1-2 | - | once | TRBV4-1 | TGCGCCAGCAGCCAGCTCACCAGGAATCACTATGGCTACACCTTC | CASSQLTRNHYGYTF
TRBJ2-7 | - | - | TRBV27 | TGTGCCAGCAGTGACTATAGCGAGCAGTACTTC | CASSDYSEQYF
TRBJ1-5 | - | - | TRBV27 | TGTGCCAGCAGTTTGCAGGGTTTGGGCAATCAGCCCCAGCATTTT | CASSLQGLGNQPQHF
TRBJ1-1 | - | - | TRBV7-6 | TGTGCCAGCAGCCACGGACAGACCAACACTGAAGCTTTCTTT | CASSHGQTNTEAFF
TRBJ2-2 | TRBD1 | few | TRBV11-2 | TGTGCCAGCAGCCGGACAGGGCCGAACACCGGGGAGCTGTTTTTT | CASSRTGPNTGELFF
TRBJ2-2 | - | once | TRBV7-4 | TGTGTCAGCAGCTTTCTTTCAGGGGTAGGAAACACCGGGGAGCTGTTTTTT | CVSSFLSGVGNTGELFF
TRBJ1-2 | TRBD1 | few | TRBV7-9 | TGTGCCAGCAGCTACCATAAGGACAGGGGTGACTATGGCTACACCTTC | CASSYHKDRGDYGYTF
TRBJ1-6 | - | many | TRBV7-2 | TGTGCCAGCAGCGACCGAACAGGGACGTTCCTCCCCCACTTT | CASSDRTGTFLPHF
TRBJ1-1 | - | - | TRBV7-8 | TGTGCCAGCAGCTTGGAGGGCGGGTACACTGAAGCTTTCTTT | CASSLEGGYTEAFF
TRBJ2-1 | TRBD2 | - | TRBV27 | TGTGCCAGCAGTCCCATACTAGCGGGGGACTACAATGAGCAGTTCTTC | CASSPILAGDYNEQFF
TRBJ2-1 | - | few | TRBV20-1 | TGCAGTGCTAACGACTACAGGGCCCAATACAATGAGCAGTTCTTC | CSANDYRAQYNEQFF
TRBJ2-1 | - | - | TRBV12-3/TRBV12-4 | TGTGCCAGCCTCGAGGTCGGGGGCCGGTACAATGAGCAGTTCTTC | CASLEVGGRYNEQFF
TRBJ1-4 | - | few | TRBV28 | TGTGCCAGCAGTTTTTTCGATAATGAAAAACTGTTTTTT | CASSFFDNEKLFF
TRBJ2-1 | TRBD2 | few | TRBV20-1 | TGCAGTGCTAGAGGCCCGGGACTAGCGGGGGACTACAATGAGCAGTTCTTC | CSARGPGLAGDYNEQFF
TRBJ1-1 | - | - | TRBV12-3/TRBV12-4 | TGTGCCAGCTTTATCAGGGGCCGAGGGGGTGAAGCTTTCTTT | CASFIRGRGGEAFF
TRBJ2-1 | TRBD2 | few | TRBV28 | TGTGCCAGCAGCGAGATTGGGGGGGGGGAGTACAATGAGCAGTTCTTC | CASSEIGGGEYNEQFF
TRBJ2-3 | - | - | TRBV6-8 | TGTGCCAGCAGTGGAACTACGAATACGCAGTATTTT | CASSGTTNTQYF
TRBJ1-2 | TRBD1 | few | TRBV28 | TGTGCCAGCAGCGAGCAGGGACAGTTTGACTATGGCTACACCTTC | CASSEQGQFDYGYTF
TRBJ2-1 | TRBD2 | once | TRBV12-3/TRBV12-4 | TGTGCCAGCAGTTCCCAGACTAGCGGGGGCTACAATGAGCAGTTCTTC | CASSSQTSGGYNEQFF
TRBJ2-7 | - | once | TRBV6-5 | TGTGCCTGCAGGGGGTTCGCGGGGGAAAATTACGAGCAGTACTTC | CACRGFAGENYEQYF
TRBJ1-5 | - | - | TRBV12-5 | TGTGCTAGTGCCTGGGGGGGGGGATATCAGCCCCAGCATTTT | CASAWGGGYQPQHF
TRBJ2-5 | - | - | TRBV12-3/TRBV12-4 | TGTGCCAGCGCCGAATTCCCCAAAGAGACCCAGTACTTC | CASAEFPKETQYF
TRBJ1-5 | - | few | TRBV10-3 | TGTGCCAGCGCAGTTGACGGGCTACAGCCCCAGCATTTT | CASAVDGLQPQHF
TRBJ2-3 | - | few | TRBV12-5 | TGTGCTAGTGGAACCGGGACTCCGGACACAGATACGCAGTATTTT | CASGTGTPDTDTQYF
TRBJ1-2 | TRBD1 | - | TRBV19 | TGTGCCAGTAGCCAAAGTCTATCCGGGACAGGGCGGTCCTATGGCTACACCTTC | CASSQSLSGTGRSYGYTF
TRBJ2-2 | - | - | TRBV5-1 | TGCGCCAGCAGCTTTTGGGGGCCCAACACCGGGGAGCTGTTTTTT | CASSFWGPNTGELFF
TRBJ2-7 | - | - | TRBV27 | TGTGCCAGCAGCTTAGACCATACTACCGACTACGAGCAGTACTTC | CASSLDHTTDYEQYF
TRBJ2-3 | TRBD2 | - | TRBV20-1 | TGCAGTGCTAGTGGGGGGGTGGAGCGGGGCGGCACAGATACGCAGTATTTT | CSASGGVERGGTDTQYF
TRBJ2-2 | - | few | TRBV7-8 | TGTGCCAGCAGCTTAAAGGGGACACCCACCGGGGAGCTGTTTTTT | CASSLKGTPTGELFF